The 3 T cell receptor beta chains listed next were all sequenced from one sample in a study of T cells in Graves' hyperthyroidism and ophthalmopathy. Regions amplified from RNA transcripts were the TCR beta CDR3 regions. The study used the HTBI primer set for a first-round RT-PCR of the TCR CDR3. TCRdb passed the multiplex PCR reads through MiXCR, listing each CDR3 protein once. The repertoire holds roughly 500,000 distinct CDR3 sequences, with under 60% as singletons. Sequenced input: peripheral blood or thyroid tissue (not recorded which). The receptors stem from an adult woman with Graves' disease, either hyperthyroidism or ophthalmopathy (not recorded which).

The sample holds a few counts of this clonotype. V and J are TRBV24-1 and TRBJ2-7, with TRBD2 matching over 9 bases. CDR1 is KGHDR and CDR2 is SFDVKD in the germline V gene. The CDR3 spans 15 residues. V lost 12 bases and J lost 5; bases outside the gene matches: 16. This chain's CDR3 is CAWRPNSGSENEQYF. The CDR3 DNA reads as TGTGCCTGGAGACCAAATAGCGGGAGCGAGAACGAGCAGTACTTC.

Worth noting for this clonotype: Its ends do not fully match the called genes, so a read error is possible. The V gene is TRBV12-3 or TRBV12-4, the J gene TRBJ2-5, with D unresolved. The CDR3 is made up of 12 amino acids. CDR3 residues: CAGSLEKETQYF. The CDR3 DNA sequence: TGTGCCGGCAGTTTGGAAAAAGAGACCCAGTACTTC.

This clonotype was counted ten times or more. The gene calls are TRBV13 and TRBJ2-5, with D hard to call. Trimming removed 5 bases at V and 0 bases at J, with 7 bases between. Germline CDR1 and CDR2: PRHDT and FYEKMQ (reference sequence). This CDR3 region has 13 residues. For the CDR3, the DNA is TGTGCCAGCAGCCCCCTGAACCAAGAGACCCAGTACTTC. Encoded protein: CASSPLNQETQYF.